A single sample is the source of the 2 T cell receptor beta chains below, sequenced in a study of blood T cell repertoires in COVID-19 (dated by TCRdb to 2020 to 2022). Libraries were made using the immunoSEQ multiplex PCR assay. TCRdb carries this immuneACCESS record with in-frame sequences only. Its versions omit some clonotypes, under half of them owing to an unresolved V gene in the studies checked, with the rest unexplained. Here the sample has over 150,000 clones; approximately 80% occur a single time. The ten largest account for around an eighth of the sample. Sequencing was performed on peripheral blood. The receptors originated from a woman aged 60-75 years with COVID-19, enrolled during active disease.

The chain has TRBV2 and TRBJ1-1; no definite D call. Germline assignment: CDR1 SNHLY and CDR2 FYNNEI. This CDR3 has 14 residues. V gave up 8 bases and J gave up 0 bases, with 13 bases separating them. The CDR3, as DNA: TGTGCCAGCGAAAGGACTAATATGAACACTGAAGCTTTCTTT. This encodes CASERTNMNTEAFF. The full variable domain, rest sourced from reference TRBV2 and TRBJ1-1, is EPEVTQTPSHQVTQMGQEVILRCVPISNHLYFYWYRQILGQKVEFLVSFYNNEISEKSEIFDDQFSVERPDGSNFTLKIRSTKLEDSAMYFCASERTNMNTEAFFGQGTRLTVV.

This chain uses TRBV7-8 with TRBJ1-5; 7 positions match TRBD1. The CDR3 totals 14 residues. CDR1 and CDR2 (germline): SGHVS, FQNEAQ. V trimming: 5 bases; J trimming: 3 bases; junction bases outside the gene matches: 4. CDR3 sequence: CASSQTGTNQPQHF. The CDR3 coding sequence is TGTGCCAGCAGCCAGACAGGGACCAATCAGCCCCAGCATTTT.